This passage covers 24 T cell receptor beta chains from one sample sequenced in a study of blood T cell repertoires in COVID-19. Only in-frame clones appear in the TCRdb table, and some are missing; sequencing was by immunoSEQ multiplex PCR. The sample lists about 190,000 clones; roughly 73% were seen once. The specimen sequenced was peripheral blood. The source is a woman of 80 years or more with active or convalescent COVID-19.

This sequence joins TRBV18 and TRBJ1-1; perhaps TRBD1 as D (5 bases). Trimming shortened V by 3 bases and J by 6 bases, and 17 bases separated the two germline ends. This CDR3 contains 15 residues. CDR1 and CDR2 from the germline V gene are KGHSH and LQKENI. In nucleotides, the CDR3 is TGTGCCAGCTCACCGGAAAAACTGACCAGGGCTGAAGCTTTCTTT. This codes for CASSPEKLTRAEAFF.

The chain has TRBV9 and TRBJ2-6, with a weak D call TRBD2 (7 bases). Trimming removed 2 bases at V and 0 bases at J, with 9 bases between. Germline V gene sequence: CDR1 SGDLS, CDR2 YYNGEE. The CDR3 loop spans 16 amino acids. The CDR3 DNA follows: TGTGCCAGCAGCGTTAGGGGGGGCTCTGGGGCCAACGTCCTGACTTTC. This encodes CASSVRGGSGANVLTF.

In its sample, this clone was seen a few times. V is TRBV7-3 and J is TRBJ2-7; 8 nucleotides agree with TRBD1. The J segment lost 5 bases and the V segment lost 5 bases, leaving 5 bases of the junction unmatched. The germline CDR1 and CDR2 sequences are SGHTA and FQGTGA. The CDR3 covers 13 residues. The CDR3 bases are TGTGCCAGCAGCCTTGGACAGGGAAACGAGCAGTACTTC. Protein: CASSLGQGNEQYF.

This chain joins TRBV28 and TRBJ1-6, with D possibly being TRBD1 (5 bases). Trimming took 10 bases from V and 13 from J, leaving 23 bases between them. CDR1 and CDR2 from the germline V gene are MDHEN and SYDVKM. There are 14 residues in the CDR3. CDR3 residues: CATSFRQGLSPLHF. The CDR3, as DNA: TGTGCCACCTCTTTTAGGCAGGGTTTAAGTCCCCTCCACTTT.

The rearrangement links TRBV9 to TRBJ2-2, with D tentatively TRBD2 (7 bases). The CDR3 has 16 residues. V was trimmed by 2 bases and J by 4 bases, leaving 15 bases between them. From germline, CDR1 is SGDLS and CDR2 YYNGEE. CDR3 amino acids: CASSVTGGAGTGELFF. The CDR3 DNA reads TGTGCCAGCAGCGTTACGGGGGGCGCGGGCACCGGGGAGCTGTTTTTT. Based on the CDR3 plus reference TRBV9 and TRBJ2-2, the full variable domain is DSGVTQTPKHLITATGQRVTLRCSPRSGDLSVYWYQQSLDQGLQFLIQYYNGEERAKGNILERFSAQQFPDLHSELNLSSLELGDSALYFCASSVTGGAGTGELFFGEGSRLTVL.

The CDR3 here is CASSYSSYGYTF. CDR3 DNA sequence: TGTGCCAGCAGTTATTCGAGTTATGGCTACACCTTC. This chain uses TRBV28 with TRBJ1-2; the D is unclear. The CDR3 is 12 residues long. Per germline, CDR1 MDHEN and CDR2 SYDVKM. V shed 4 bases and J shed 5 bases, with 8 bases lying between them.

This clone has just a few counts. V usage is TRBV24-1 and J usage is TRBJ1-1; no reliable D call. The V end lost 3 bases, the J end lost 1 base, and 8 bases lay between the germline ends. Germline loops: CDR1 KGHDR, CDR2 SFDVKD. The CDR3 has 14 residues. The CDR3 protein is CATSDAGRNTEAFF. As DNA, the CDR3 is TGTGCCACCAGTGATGCCGGGAGGAACACTGAAGCTTTCTTT.

The CDR3 coding sequence is TGTGCCAGCAGCTTTGGGGCGTCTGGGGCCAACGTCCTGACTTTC. It is translated as CASSFGASGANVLTF. This chain uses TRBV5-8 with TRBJ2-6, with a tentative D call TRBD1 (5 bases). Germline lookup yields CDR1 SGHTS and CDR2 YDEGEE. The V end lost 2 bases, the J end lost 1 base, and 7 bases lay between the germline ends. The CDR3 consists of 15 residues. Together with reference TRBV5-8 and TRBJ2-6, the CDR3 gives the full variable domain: EAGVTQSPTHLIKTRGQQATLRCSPISGHTSVYWYQQALGLGLQFLLWYDEGEERNRGNFPPRFSGRQFPNYSSELNVNALELEDSALYLCASSFGASGANVLTFGAGSRLTVL.

V usage is TRBV28 and J usage is TRBJ1-2, with 7 bases fitting TRBD1. This CDR3 is built from 16 residues. V lost 5 bases, J lost 2 bases, and 11 bases stayed unmatched. Germline CDR1 is MDHEN and CDR2 is SYDVKM. The CDR3 reads CASSLPPTGTNYGYTF. DNA for the CDR3: TGTGCCAGCAGTCTCCCACCGACAGGGACGAACTATGGCTACACCTTC.

This rearrangement joins TRBV5-6 to TRBJ2-7; a possible D gene is TRBD2 (5 bases). This CDR3 spans 12 amino acids. Trimming pared 5 bases from V and 3 bases from J, leaving 9 bases between. Germline-derived CDR1 and CDR2 are SGHDT and YYEEEE. For the CDR3, the DNA is TGTGCCAGCAGGGCCGGGAACTACGAGCAGTACTTC. Translation gives CASRAGNYEQYF. Together with reference TRBV5-6 and TRBJ2-7, the CDR3 gives the full variable domain: DAGVTQSPTHLIKTRGQQVTLRCSPKSGHDTVSWYQQALGQGPQFIFQYYEEEERQRGNFPDRFSGHQFPNYSSELNVNALLLGDSALYLCASRAGNYEQYFGPGTRLTVT.

CDR3 residues: CASSQDNQGAADTQYF. In nucleotides, the CDR3 is TGCGCCAGCAGCCAAGACAATCAGGGGGCCGCAGATACGCAGTATTTT. V and J are TRBV4-3 and TRBJ2-3; 8 positions match TRBD1. The V and J ends lost 0 bases and 4 bases, in that order; junction bases with no gene match: 6. Germline lookup yields CDR1 LGHNA and CDR2 YSLEER. The CDR3 extends over 16 amino acids.

The chain recombines TRBV7-9 with TRBJ2-3, with TRBD1 as a possible D gene (5 bases). Deletions cut 4 bases from V and 6 bases from J, with 20 bases between. Germline CDR1 reads SEHNR; CDR2 reads FQNEAQ (reference sequence). The CDR3 is made up of 16 amino acids. The CDR3 DNA sequence: TGTGCCAGCAGCTACGACCGGACACCCGCTGGGGATACGCAGTATTTT. Its protein is CASSYDRTPAGDTQYF.

CDR3 protein: CAEGAGGGYEQYF. CDR3 nucleotides: TGTGCCGAAGGAGCGGGGGGTGGCTACGAGCAGTACTTC. The chain recombines TRBV28 with TRBJ2-7; 9 bases agree with TRBD2. V shed 11 bases and J 3 bases; nucleotides not matched to a gene: 8. Germline CDR1 MDHEN, CDR2 SYDVKM. There are 13 residues in the CDR3. Using reference TRBV28 and TRBJ2-7 for the parts outside the CDR3, the full variable domain is DVKVTQSSRYLVKRTGEKVFLECVQDMDHENMFWYRQDPGLGLRLIYFSYDVKMKEKGDIPEGYSVSREKKERFSLILESASTNQTSMYLCAEGAGGGYEQYFGPGTRLTVT.

This rearrangement joins TRBV18 to TRBJ2-7; perhaps TRBD2 as D (5 bases). The length of the CDR3 is 13 residues. With 3 bases removed from V and 2 bases from J, the gap between germline ends came to 8 bases. Germline V gene sequence: CDR1 KGHSH, CDR2 LQKENI. The CDR3 region has the DNA TGTGCCAGCTCACCTCCCGGGGCCTACGAGCAGTACTTC. This translates into CASSPPGAYEQYF.

As regards this clone: The sample has other DNA sequences that encode this CDR3 too. In DNA form, the CDR3 reads TGTGCCAGCAGCTTAGGTACAGTGAACACTGAAGCTTTCTTT. Residues: CASSLGTVNTEAFF. V usage is TRBV5-6 and J usage is TRBJ1-1; D is uncertain. Trimming cost V 2 bases and J 0 bases, with 8 bases left between them. In germline, CDR1 is SGHDT, CDR2 YYEEEE. The CDR3 totals 14 residues.

This chain links TRBV25-1 with TRBJ1-2, with no clear D. V lost 3 bases and J 7 bases, leaving 12 bases between the germline ends. The CDR3 is made up of 13 amino acids. Germline loops: CDR1 MGHDK, CDR2 SYGVNS. The CDR3 DNA sequence: TGTGCCAGCAGTGAGGGTGGGCCCTTTGGCTACACCTTC. Protein: CASSEGGPFGYTF.

The gene calls are TRBV6-5 and TRBJ1-2, with D possibly being TRBD1 (5 bases). Germline V gives CDR1 MNHEY, CDR2 SVGAGI. The CDR3 has 11 residues. Trimming stripped 6 bases from V and 8 bases from J, with 10 bases between. The CDR3 coding sequence is TGTGCCAGCAGCCGGGGGATCGGCTACACCTTC. Translation gives CASSRGIGYTF.

V gene TRBV4-2 combines with J gene TRBJ2-5, with a tentative D call TRBD2 (5 bases). The CDR3 is made up of 13 amino acids. Looked up from germline, CDR1 is LGHNA and CDR2 is YNFKEQ. Trimming left V 2 bases short and J 2 bases short, with 6 bases between. The CDR3 bases are TGTGCCAGCAGCCAAACGGGGCAAGAGACCCAGTACTTC. It yields the protein CASSQTGQETQYF.

The V and J genes are TRBV5-6 and TRBJ1-2; D remains unclear. The CDR3 totals 12 residues. V lost 2 bases and J lost 8, with 10 bases in between. Germline V CDR1 and CDR2: SGHDT, YYEEEE. CDR3 bases: TGTGCCAGCAGCTTTGGAGGGTCCGGCTACACCTTC. The encoded protein is CASSFGGSGYTF. The full variable domain, in which reference TRBV5-6 and TRBJ1-2 provide the parts outside the CDR3, is DAGVTQSPTHLIKTRGQQVTLRCSPKSGHDTVSWYQQALGQGPQFIFQYYEEEERQRGNFPDRFSGHQFPNYSSELNVNALLLGDSALYLCASSFGGSGYTFGSGTRLTVV.

V usage is TRBV6-4 and J usage is TRBJ2-2; TRBD1 agrees at 8 bases. The CDR3 totals 14 residues. The V and J ends lost 6 bases and 7 bases, in that order; junction bases with no gene match: 7. Germline V gene lookup returns CDR1 MRHNA and CDR2 SNTAGT. As DNA, the CDR3 is TGTGCCAGCAGAGAAGACAGGGGTGGCGGGGAGCTGTTTTTT. It translates to CASREDRGGGELFF.

This chain connects TRBV19 to TRBJ2-7, with 7 bases that match TRBD2. The CDR3 is made up of 16 amino acids. J was trimmed by 3 bases and V by 5 bases; bases with no gene match: 13. Germline V gives CDR1 LNHDA, CDR2 SQIVND (reference sequence). The CDR3 here is CASSPRGLSGFYEQYF. Here the CDR3 DNA reads TGTGCCAGTAGTCCGAGGGGCCTTAGCGGGTTCTACGAGCAGTACTTC.

This chain uses TRBV7-9 with TRBJ1-6; D unresolved. Germline V lookup: CDR1 SEHNR, CDR2 FQNEAQ (reference sequence). This CDR3 has 15 amino acids. V shed 2 bases and J shed 1 base, with 6 bases lying between them. CDR3 nucleotides: TGTGCCAGCAGCTTAATGCGTTCCTATAATTCACCCCTCCACTTT. Protein sequence: CASSLMRSYNSPLHF.

The chain joins TRBV27 to TRBJ1-3; 7 nucleotides match TRBD1. This CDR3 has 16 amino acids. Germline loops: CDR1 MNHEY, CDR2 SMNVEV (reference sequence). V dropped 5 bases and J dropped 8; count of bases not matched to a gene: 15. The CDR3 sequence: CASSPRQGGLQDTIYF. DNA of the CDR3: TGTGCCAGCAGTCCTCGACAGGGCGGTCTTCAGGACACCATATATTTT.

The chain recombines TRBV5-5 with TRBJ2-3; no reliable D call. CDR1 and CDR2 from the germline V gene are SGHKS and YYEKEE (reference sequence). The CDR3 loop spans 14 amino acids. V was trimmed by 3 bases and J by 3 bases, leaving 11 bases between them. This chain's CDR3 is CASSYETSTDTQYF. CDR3 coding DNA: TGTGCCAGCAGCTACGAGACATCGACAGATACGCAGTATTTT.